This T cell receptor beta chain appears in the sequencing data of a study of siplizumab effects on memory and regulatory T cells. Study outcomes and limitations: There was no confirmation of the suppressive function of proliferating Tregs from siplizumab cultures. Roughly 80-97% of dividing CD4+ or CD8+ clones were without an attributable naive or memory phenotype. The drug siplizumab significantly decreased the alloreactive sequences that could be traced to unstimulated CD4+ memory cells.

The repertoire was sequenced with immunoSEQ multiplex PCR; TCRdb's copy has only in-frame clones and lacks some. In the table there are some 100,000 clones, about 91% of which are singletons. As for this clone: No antigen is known for it.

The CDR3 runs 15 residues. V shed 0 bases and J shed 3 bases, with 13 bases lying between them. Germline values: CDR1 SGHRS, CDR2 YFSETQ. This rearrangement joins TRBV5-1 to TRBJ2-7, with D unclear. Sequencing was carried out using CD4+ T cells sorted from blood. This clonotype was sampled from a human donor in good health. Some clones in this sample may be carry-over from other donors' samples. CDR3 DNA sequence: TGCGCCAGCAGCTTGGGAATCGATCGACTCTACGAGCAGTACTTC. This sequence encodes CASSLGIDRLYEQYF.